Listed below are T cell receptor beta chains from one sample, sequenced in a study of regulatory T cells in long-lasting Graves disease. TCRdb re-called the multiplex PCR reads with MiXCR, one entry per CDR3 protein. The sample includes around 400,000 distinct CDR3 sequences, roughly 24% of them seen just once. This specimen was peripheral blood mononuclear cells (PBMCs), taken when the disease was refractory, from a patient treated with antithyroid drugs. Receptors were obtained from a woman in her thirties or forties with Graves disease. CDR3s include the opening cysteine and the closing phenylalanine or tryptophan. The D gene is left open where the match is weak. Only part of the rows carry a size: once, few, many, or a class if the clone is expanded.

j_gene | d_gene | v_gene | abundance | CDR3nt | CDR3aa
TRBJ2-7 | TRBD1 | TRBV2 | many | TGTGCCAGCAGTCCGCCGGGGACAGCCTACGAGCAGTACTTC | CASSPPGTAYEQYF
TRBJ2-3 | NA | TRBV5-1 | few | TGCGCCAGCAGCTTGTTGGCGGGAACCGATACGCAGTATTTT | CASSLLAGTDTQYF
TRBJ2-7 | TRBD1 | TRBV7-6 | NA | TGTGCCAGCAGCGAAGAAACAGGGGGGAGTGCACCCTACGAGCAGTACTTC | CASSEETGGSAPYEQYF
TRBJ2-5 | NA | TRBV29-1 | many | TGCAGCCATAGGAAGGAGCAAGAGACCCAGTACTTC | CSHRKEQETQYF
TRBJ2-2 | NA | TRBV19 | few | TGTGCCAGTAGTAGGCTCGACCTGAGGGTCACCGGGGAGCTGTTTTTT | CASSRLDLRVTGELFF
TRBJ2-7 | NA | TRBV28 | many | TGTGCCAGCAGTTTACTTTTCTACGAGCAGTACTTC | CASSLLFYEQYF
TRBJ1-1 | NA | TRBV9 | NA | TGTGCCAGCAGCGCCTTCGGACAGCTGAACACTGAAGCTTTCTTT | CASSAFGQLNTEAFF
TRBJ2-7 | NA | TRBV20-1 | few | TGCAGTGCTCGACTCTTTCATGACAGCTACGAGCAGTACTTC | CSARLFHDSYEQYF
TRBJ1-5 | NA | TRBV19 | few | TGTGCCAGTAGTATTGAGATTGGCAGGTACAATCAGCCCCAGCATTTT | CASSIEIGRYNQPQHF
TRBJ2-4 | NA | TRBV7-2 | many | TGTGCCAGCAGCTTAATTCGGGGGAGTCTAGCCAAAAACATTCAGTACTTC | CASSLIRGSLAKNIQYF
TRBJ1-5 | NA | TRBV30 | NA | TGTGCCTGGAGTGTACTTGGGGGTTGGAATCAGCCCCAGCATTTT | CAWSVLGGWNQPQHF
TRBJ2-1 | TRBD2 | TRBV20-1 | once | TGCAGTGCTAAAAAGAGCCACGGACTAGCCCACAATGAGCAGTTCTTC | CSAKKSHGLAHNEQFF
TRBJ2-7 | NA | TRBV13 | NA | TGTGCCAGCAGCTTAGGTGAGGGATTCTCCTACGAGCAGTACTTC | CASSLGEGFSYEQYF
TRBJ1-3 | NA | TRBV20-1 | NA | TGCAGTGCTAATCTACAGGAGAGCTCTGGAAACACCATATATTTT | CSANLQESSGNTIYF
TRBJ2-7 | NA | TRBV11-2 | many | TGTGCCAGCAGCTTAATGGGCGAGCAGTACTTC | CASSLMGEQYF
TRBJ1-1 | TRBD1 | TRBV27 | many | TGTGCCAGCATTCCGGGACAGGGGTCTGGGAGCACTGAAGCTTTCTTT | CASIPGQGSGSTEAFF
TRBJ2-2 | NA | TRBV12-3/TRBV12-4 | many | TGTGCCAGCGGCCTGGGACAGAACACCGGGGAGCTGTTTTTT | CASGLGQNTGELFF
TRBJ1-1 | NA | TRBV28 | few | TGTGCCAGCAGTTTGCGGATGGGGAACACTGAAGCTTTCTTT | CASSLRMGNTEAFF
TRBJ1-6 | TRBD1 | TRBV28 | many | TGTGCCAGCAATTCCCCCGGCAGGGGGCATTCACCCCTCCACTTT | CASNSPGRGHSPLHF
TRBJ1-3 | NA | TRBV5-1 | once | TGCGCCAGCAGCTTCCCAGGCCTCTCTGGAAACACCATATATTTT | CASSFPGLSGNTIYF
TRBJ2-7 | NA | TRBV7-8 | many | TGTGCCAGCAGCACCATGAACGAGCAGTACTTC | CASSTMNEQYF
TRBJ1-3 | NA | TRBV29-1 | few | TGCAGCGTTGGGTCTCCAGCCGGGAACACCATATATTTT | CSVGSPAGNTIYF
TRBJ1-1 | NA | TRBV7-8 | many | TGTGCCAGCAGCATCAGTATGAACACTGAAGCTTTCTTT | CASSISMNTEAFF
TRBJ2-7 | TRBD2 | TRBV6-1 | NA | TGTGCCAGCAGCCGCGGACTAGCGGGAGGGCAGAACGAGCAGTACTTC | CASSRGLAGGQNEQYF
TRBJ2-5 | TRBD2 | TRBV6-1 | many | TGTGCCAGCAGCCTCGAGACTAGCGGGAGGACCCAAGAGACCCAGTACTTC | CASSLETSGRTQETQYF
TRBJ2-7 | TRBD2 | TRBV13 | few | TGTGCCAGCAGCTCTCGGACTAGCGGACCTAATTTGGGCTCCCACGAGCAGTACTTC | CASSSRTSGPNLGSHEQYF
TRBJ2-5 | NA | TRBV4-1 | few | TGCGCCAGCAGCCAAGTAGAGACAGTACAAGAGACCCAGTACTTC | CASSQVETVQETQYF
TRBJ2-5 | TRBD2 | TRBV15 | many | TGTGCCACCAGCAGTCCGACTAGCGGGGATCGGGAGACCCAGTACTTC | CATSSPTSGDRETQYF